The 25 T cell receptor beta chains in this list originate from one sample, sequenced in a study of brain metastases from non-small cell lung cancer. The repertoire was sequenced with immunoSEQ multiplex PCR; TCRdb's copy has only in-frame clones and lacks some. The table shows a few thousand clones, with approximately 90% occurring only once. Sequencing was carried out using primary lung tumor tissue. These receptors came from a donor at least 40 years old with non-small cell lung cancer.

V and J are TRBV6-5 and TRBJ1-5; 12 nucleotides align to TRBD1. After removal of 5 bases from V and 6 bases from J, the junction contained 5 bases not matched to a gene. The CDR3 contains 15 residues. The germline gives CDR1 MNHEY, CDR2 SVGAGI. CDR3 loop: CASSPGQGAFQPQHF. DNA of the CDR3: TGTGCCAGCAGTCCGGGACAGGGGGCATTTCAGCCCCAGCATTTT.

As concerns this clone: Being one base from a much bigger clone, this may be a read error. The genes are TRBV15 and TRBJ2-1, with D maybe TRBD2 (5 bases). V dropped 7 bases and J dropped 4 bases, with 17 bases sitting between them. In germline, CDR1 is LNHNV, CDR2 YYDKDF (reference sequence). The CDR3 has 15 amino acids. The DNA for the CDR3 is TGTGCCACCAACAGCCTGGGAGCGGATTACAATGAGCAGTTCTTC. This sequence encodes CATNSLGADYNEQFF.

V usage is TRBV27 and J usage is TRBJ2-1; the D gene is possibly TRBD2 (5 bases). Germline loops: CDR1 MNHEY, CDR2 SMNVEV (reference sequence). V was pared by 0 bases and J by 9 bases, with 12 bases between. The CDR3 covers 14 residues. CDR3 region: CASSLSFGGPEQFF. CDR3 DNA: TGTGCCAGCAGTTTATCATTCGGAGGTCCTGAGCAGTTCTTC.

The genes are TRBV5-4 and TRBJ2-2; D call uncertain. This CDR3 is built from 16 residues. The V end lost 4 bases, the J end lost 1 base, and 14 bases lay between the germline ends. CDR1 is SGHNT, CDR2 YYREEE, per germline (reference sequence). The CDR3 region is CASSPRTAKNTGELFF. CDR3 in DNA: TGTGCCAGCAGCCCCCGAACCGCTAAGAACACCGGGGAGCTGTTTTTT. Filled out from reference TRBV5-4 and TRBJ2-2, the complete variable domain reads ETGVTQSPTHLIKTRGQQVTLRCSSQSGHNTVSWYQQALGQGPQFIFQYYREEENGRGNFPPRFSGLQFPNYSSELNVNALELDDSALYLCASSPRTAKNTGELFFGEGSRLTVL.

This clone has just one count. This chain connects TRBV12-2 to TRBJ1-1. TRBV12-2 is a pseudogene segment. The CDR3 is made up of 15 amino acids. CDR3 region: CVSRLVGQRFLEAFF. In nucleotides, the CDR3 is TGTGTAAGTCGCCTGGTCGGGCAGCGATTCCTCGAGGCTTTCTTT.

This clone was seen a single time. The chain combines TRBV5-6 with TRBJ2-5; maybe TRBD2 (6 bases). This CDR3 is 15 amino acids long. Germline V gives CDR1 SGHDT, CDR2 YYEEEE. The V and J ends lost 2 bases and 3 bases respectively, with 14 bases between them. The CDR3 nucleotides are TGTGCCAGCAGCTTTTGGGGGAGGAGAGAAGAGACCCAGTACTTC. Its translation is CASSFWGRREETQYF.

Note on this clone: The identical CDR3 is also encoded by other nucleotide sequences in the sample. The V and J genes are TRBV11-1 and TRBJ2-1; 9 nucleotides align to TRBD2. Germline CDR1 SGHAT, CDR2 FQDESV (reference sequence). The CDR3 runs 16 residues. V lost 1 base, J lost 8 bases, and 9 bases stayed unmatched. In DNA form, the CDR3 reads TGTGCCAGCAGCTTAGGTGGCGGGGGGGCGACCGATGAGCAGTTCTTC. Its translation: CASSLGGGGATDEQFF.

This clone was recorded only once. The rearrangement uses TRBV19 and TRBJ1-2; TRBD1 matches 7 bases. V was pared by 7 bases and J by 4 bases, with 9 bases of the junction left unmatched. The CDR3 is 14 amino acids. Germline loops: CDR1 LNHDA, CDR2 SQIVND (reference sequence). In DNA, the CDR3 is TGTGCCAGTAAGACCCGGGACAGCTTCTATGGCTACACCTTC. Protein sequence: CASKTRDSFYGYTF.

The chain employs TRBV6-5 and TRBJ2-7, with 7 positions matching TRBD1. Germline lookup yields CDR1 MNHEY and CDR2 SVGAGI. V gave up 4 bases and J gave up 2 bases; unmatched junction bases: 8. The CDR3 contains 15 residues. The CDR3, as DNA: TGTGCCAGCAGTTCCACCGGGACAGTACCCTACGAGCAGTACTTC. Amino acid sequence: CASSSTGTVPYEQYF.

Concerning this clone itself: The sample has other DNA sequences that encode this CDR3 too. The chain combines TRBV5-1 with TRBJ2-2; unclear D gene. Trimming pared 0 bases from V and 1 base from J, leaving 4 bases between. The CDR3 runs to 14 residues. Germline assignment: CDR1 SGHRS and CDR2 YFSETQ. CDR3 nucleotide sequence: TGCGCCAGCAGCTTGGGACAGAACACCGGGGAGCTGTTTTTT. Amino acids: CASSLGQNTGELFF.

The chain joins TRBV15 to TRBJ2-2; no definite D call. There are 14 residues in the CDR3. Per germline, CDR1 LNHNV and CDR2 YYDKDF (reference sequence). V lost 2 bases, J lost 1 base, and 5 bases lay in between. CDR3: CATSRSWNTGELFF. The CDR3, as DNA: TGTGCCACCAGCAGAAGTTGGAACACCGGGGAGCTGTTTTTT.

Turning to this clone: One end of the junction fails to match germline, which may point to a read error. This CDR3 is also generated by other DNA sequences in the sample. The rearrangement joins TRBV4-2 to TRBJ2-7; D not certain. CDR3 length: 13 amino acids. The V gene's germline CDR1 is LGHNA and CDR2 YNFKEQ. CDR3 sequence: CASSQSGVYEQYF. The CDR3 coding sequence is TGTGCCAGCAGCCAAAGTGGGGTCTACGAGCAGTACTTT.

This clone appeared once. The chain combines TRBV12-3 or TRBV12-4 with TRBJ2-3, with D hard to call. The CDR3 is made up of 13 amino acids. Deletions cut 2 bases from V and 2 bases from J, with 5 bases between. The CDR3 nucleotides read TGTGCCAGCAGTTTAATGATCACAGATACGCAGTATTTT. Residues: CASSLMITDTQYF.

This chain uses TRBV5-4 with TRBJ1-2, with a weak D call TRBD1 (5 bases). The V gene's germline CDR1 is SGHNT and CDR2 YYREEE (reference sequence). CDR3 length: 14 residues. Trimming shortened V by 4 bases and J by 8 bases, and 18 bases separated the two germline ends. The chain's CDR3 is CASSRIGGAGGYTF. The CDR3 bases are TGTGCCAGCAGCCGAATCGGGGGAGCTGGCGGCTACACCTTC.

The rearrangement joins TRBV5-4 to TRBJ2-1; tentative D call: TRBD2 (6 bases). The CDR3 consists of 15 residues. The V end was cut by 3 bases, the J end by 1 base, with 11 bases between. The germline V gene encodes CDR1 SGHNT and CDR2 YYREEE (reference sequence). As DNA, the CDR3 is TGTGCCAGCAGCTCTGGGACTTTTTCCTACAATGAGCAGTTCTTC. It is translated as CASSSGTFSYNEQFF.

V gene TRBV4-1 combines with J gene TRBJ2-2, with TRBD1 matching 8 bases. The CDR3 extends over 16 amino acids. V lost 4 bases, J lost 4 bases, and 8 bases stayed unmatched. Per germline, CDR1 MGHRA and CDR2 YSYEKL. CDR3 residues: CASSLRTGRGTGELFF. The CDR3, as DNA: TGCGCCAGCAGCCTTCGGACAGGGAGAGGCACCGGGGAGCTGTTTTTT.

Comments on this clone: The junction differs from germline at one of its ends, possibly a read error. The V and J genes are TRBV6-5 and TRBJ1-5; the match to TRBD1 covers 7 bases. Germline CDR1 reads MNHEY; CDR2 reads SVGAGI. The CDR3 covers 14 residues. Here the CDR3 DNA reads TGTGTCAGCACCCAGGGGGGGAGCAATCAGCCCCAGCATTTT. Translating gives CVSTQGGSNQPQHF.

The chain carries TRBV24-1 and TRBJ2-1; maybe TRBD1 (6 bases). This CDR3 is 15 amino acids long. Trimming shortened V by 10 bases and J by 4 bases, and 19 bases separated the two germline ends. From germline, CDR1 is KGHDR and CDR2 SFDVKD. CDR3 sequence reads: CATGQGTSFYNEQFF. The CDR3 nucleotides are TGTGCCACGGGTCAAGGGACAAGCTTTTACAATGAGCAGTTCTTC.

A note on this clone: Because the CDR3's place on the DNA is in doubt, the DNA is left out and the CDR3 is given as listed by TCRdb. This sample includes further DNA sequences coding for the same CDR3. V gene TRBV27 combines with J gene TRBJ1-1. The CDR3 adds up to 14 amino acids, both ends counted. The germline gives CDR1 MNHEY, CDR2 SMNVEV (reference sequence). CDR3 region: CASSFFGPGTEAFF.

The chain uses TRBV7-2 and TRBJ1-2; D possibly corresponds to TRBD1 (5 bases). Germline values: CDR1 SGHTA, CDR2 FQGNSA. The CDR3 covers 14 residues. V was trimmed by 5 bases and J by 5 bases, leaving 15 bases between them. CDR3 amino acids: CASSGGRRAYGYTF. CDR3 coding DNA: TGTGCCAGCAGCGGGGGACGGAGGGCTTATGGCTACACCTTC.

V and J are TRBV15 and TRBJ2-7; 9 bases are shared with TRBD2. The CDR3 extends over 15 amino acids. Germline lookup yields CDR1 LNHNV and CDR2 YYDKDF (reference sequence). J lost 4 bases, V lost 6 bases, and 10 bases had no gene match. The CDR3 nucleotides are TGTGCCACCAGGGGTCTTAGCGGGAGTGCGTACGAGCAGTACTTC. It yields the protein CATRGLSGSAYEQYF.

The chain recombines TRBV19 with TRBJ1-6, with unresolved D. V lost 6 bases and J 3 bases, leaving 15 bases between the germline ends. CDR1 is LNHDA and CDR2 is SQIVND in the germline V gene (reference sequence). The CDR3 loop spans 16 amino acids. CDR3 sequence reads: CASRMRNSDYNSPLHF. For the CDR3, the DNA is TGTGCCAGTAGGATGAGGAATTCGGACTATAATTCACCCCTCCACTTT. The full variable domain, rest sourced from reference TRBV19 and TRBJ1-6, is DGGITQSPKYLFRKEGQNVTLSCEQNLNHDAMYWYRQDPGQGLRLIYYSQIVNDFQKGDIAEGYSVSREKKESFPLTVTSAQKNPTAFYLCASRMRNSDYNSPLHFGNGTRLTVT.

CDR3 residues: CASSPAGQDGEQYF. CDR3 nucleotide sequence: TGTGCCAGCTCACCCGCTGGACAGGACGGCGAGCAGTACTTC. The V and J genes are TRBV18 and TRBJ2-7; 7 bases are shared with TRBD1. The V segment lost 3 bases and the J segment 6 bases; nucleotides outside the gene matches: 8. The CDR3 sequence is 14 residues long. CDR1 KGHSH and CDR2 LQKENI come from the germline V gene.

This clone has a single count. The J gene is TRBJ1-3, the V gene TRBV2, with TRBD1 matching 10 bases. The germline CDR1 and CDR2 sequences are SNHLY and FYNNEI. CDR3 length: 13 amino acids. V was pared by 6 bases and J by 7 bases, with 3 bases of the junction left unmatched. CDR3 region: CASSTDRGNTIYF. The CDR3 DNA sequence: TGTGCCAGCAGCACGGACAGGGGGAACACCATATATTTT.

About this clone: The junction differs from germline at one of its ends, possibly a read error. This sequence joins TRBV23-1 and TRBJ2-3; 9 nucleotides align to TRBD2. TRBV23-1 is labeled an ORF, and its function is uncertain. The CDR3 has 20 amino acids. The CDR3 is CASSYPTPNSGGLPTDTQYF. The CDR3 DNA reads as TGCGCTAGCAGTTACCCGACCCCCAATAGCGGGGGACTCCCCACAGATACGCAGTATTTT.